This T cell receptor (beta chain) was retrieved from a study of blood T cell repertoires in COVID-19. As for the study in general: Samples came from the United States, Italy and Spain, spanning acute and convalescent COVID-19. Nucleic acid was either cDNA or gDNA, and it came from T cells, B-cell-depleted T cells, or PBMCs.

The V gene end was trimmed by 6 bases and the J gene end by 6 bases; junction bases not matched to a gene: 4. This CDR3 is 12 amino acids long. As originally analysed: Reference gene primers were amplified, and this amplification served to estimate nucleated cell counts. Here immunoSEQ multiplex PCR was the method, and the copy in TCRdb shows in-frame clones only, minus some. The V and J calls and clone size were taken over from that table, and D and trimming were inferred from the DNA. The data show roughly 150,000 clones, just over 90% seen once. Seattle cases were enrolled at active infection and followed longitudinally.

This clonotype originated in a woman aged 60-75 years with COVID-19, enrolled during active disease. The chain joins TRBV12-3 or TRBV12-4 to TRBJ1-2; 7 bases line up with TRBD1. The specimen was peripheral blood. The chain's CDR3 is CASRRTGDGYTF. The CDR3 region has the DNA TGTGCCAGCAGGCGAACAGGGGATGGCTACACCTTC.